The next 15 T cell receptor beta chains were all read from a single sample in a study of blood T cell repertoires in COVID-19 (TCRdb year 2020). Libraries were constructed by the immunoSEQ multiplex PCR assay. TCRdb holds this immuneACCESS table with in-frame rearrangements only. Some clones are missing; in checked studies, unresolved V genes explain under half, and the rest has no known cause. The sample table contains 200,000 to 250,000 clones; only one count was recorded for around 85% of them. Clones ranked in the top ten supply approximately 5.4% of the sample. The material sequenced was peripheral blood. These receptors all stem from a human donor in a cohort sampled during active COVID-19.

This clone occurred a few times. CDR3 amino acids: CASSRDRNSEQYF. CDR3 nucleotide sequence: TGTGCCAGCAGCCGGGACAGGAATTCCGAGCAGTACTTC. V gene TRBV7-9 combines with J gene TRBJ2-7, with 8 bases lining up with TRBD1. The CDR3 runs 13 residues. V lost 5 bases, J lost 6 bases, and 6 bases stayed unmatched. Germline CDR1 and CDR2: SEHNR and FQNEAQ (reference sequence). Complete variable domain (other parts from reference TRBV7-9 and TRBJ2-7): DTGVSQNPRHKITKRGQNVTFRCDPISEHNRLYWYRQTLGQGPEFLTYFQNEAQLEKSRLLSDRFSAERPKGSFSTLEIQRTEQGDSAMYLCASSRDRNSEQYFGPGTRLTVT.

The chain recombines TRBV7-2 with TRBJ1-1; D is undetermined. Per germline, CDR1 SGHTA and CDR2 FQGNSA. This CDR3 region has 15 residues. Trimming shortened V by 2 bases and J by 1 base, and 11 bases separated the two germline ends. CDR3 sequence (DNA): TGTGCCAGCAGCTTAACGGGGAATTCGAACACTGAAGCTTTCTTT. Translation gives CASSLTGNSNTEAFF.

The chain joins TRBV30 to TRBJ2-3; no reliable D call. V was pared by 3 bases and J by 5 bases, with 3 bases between. Germline V gene lookup returns CDR1 GTSNPN and CDR2 SVGIG (reference sequence). The CDR3 loop spans 10 amino acids. This CDR3 reads CAWRQDTQYF. The CDR3, as DNA: TGTGCCTGGAGACAAGATACGCAGTATTTT.

DNA for the CDR3: TGTGCCAGCGGTGGGAGGAGGGCCCACGAGCAGTACTTC. Protein: CASGGRRAHEQYF. The chain couples TRBV7-2 to TRBJ2-7; a possible D gene is TRBD2 (6 bases). Germline V lookup: CDR1 SGHTA, CDR2 FQGNSA. V was clipped by 8 bases and J by 5 bases, with 16 bases between them. The CDR3 extends over 13 amino acids.

The gene calls are TRBV5-6 and TRBJ2-5, with TRBD1 matching 10 bases. The germline V gene encodes CDR1 SGHDT and CDR2 YYEEEE. Unmatched junction bases numbered 7, after V lost 3 bases and J lost 5 bases. The CDR3 extends over 15 amino acids. In DNA, the CDR3 is TGTGCCAGCAGCTCGACAGGGGGCGAGAGGGAGACCCAGTACTTC. Its protein is CASSSTGGERETQYF.

The chain uses TRBV13 and TRBJ2-2; 7 bases fit TRBD1. The V gene end was trimmed by 4 bases and the J gene end by 6 bases; junction bases not matched to a gene: 8. The CDR3 totals 15 residues. CDR1 is PRHDT, CDR2 FYEKMQ, per germline (reference sequence). CDR3 DNA: TGTGCCAGCAGCTCTCACCTCAGGGGGTCCGGGGAGCTGTTTTTT. It specifies CASSSHLRGSGELFF. The variable domain in full, completed from reference TRBV13 and TRBJ2-2, reads AAGVIQSPRHLIKEKRETATLKCYPIPRHDTVYWYQQGPGQDPQFLISFYEKMQSDKGSIPDRFSAQQFSDYHSELNMSSLELGDSALYFCASSSHLRGSGELFFGEGSRLTVL.

The chain combines TRBV6-1 with TRBJ1-5; D gene ambiguous. The CDR3 is made up of 16 amino acids. The ends were cut back, 2 bases at V and 4 bases at J, with 15 bases in the middle. CDR1 is MNHNS, CDR2 SASEGT, per germline. The CDR3 sequence is CASSESGAPGNQPQHF. CDR3 in DNA: TGTGCCAGCAGTGAAAGTGGAGCGCCGGGGAATCAGCCCCAGCATTTT.

The chain couples TRBV2 to TRBJ2-3; no clear D. V was shortened by 6 bases and J by 3 bases, with 7 bases between the two germline ends. The germline V gene has CDR1 SNHLY and CDR2 FYNNEI. The CDR3 contains 12 residues. The CDR3 is CASRRSTDTQYF. The CDR3 DNA sequence: TGTGCCAGCAGGCGCTCGACAGATACGCAGTATTTT.

The J gene is TRBJ2-7, the V gene TRBV7-6; 10 bases are a match to TRBD1. Looked up from germline, CDR1 is SGHVS and CDR2 is FNYEAQ. The CDR3 is made up of 18 amino acids. After removal of 2 bases from V and 2 bases from J, the junction contained 12 bases not matched to a gene. The CDR3 region has the DNA TGTGCCAGCAGCTTATTAGGATTTGGACAGGGGGGAGCCTACGAGCAGTACTTC. This translates into CASSLLGFGQGGAYEQYF. The variable domain in full, with the rest retrieved from reference TRBV7-6 and TRBJ2-7, is GAGVSQSPRYKVTKRGQDVALRCDPISGHVSLYWYRQALGQGPEFLTYFNYEAQQDKSGLPNDRFSAERPEGSISTLTIQRTEQRDSAMYRCASSLLGFGQGGAYEQYFGPGTRLTVT.

The rearrangement uses TRBV12-3 or TRBV12-4 and TRBJ2-7; 8 bases are a match to TRBD1. Trimming at V came to 6 bases and at J to 5 bases, leaving 6 bases not matched to a gene. This CDR3 comprises 13 residues. CDR3: CASSRQGFHEQYF. CDR3 DNA: TGTGCCAGCAGCCGACAGGGGTTCCACGAGCAGTACTTC.

J is TRBJ1-3 and V is TRBV9, with TRBD1 as a possible D gene (5 bases). The germline V gene encodes CDR1 SGDLS and CDR2 YYNGEE. The CDR3 has 17 residues. Trimming removed 4 bases at V and 0 bases at J, with 17 bases between. The CDR3 protein is CASSSGHYLNSGNTIYF. CDR3 DNA: TGTGCCAGCAGCTCAGGGCACTACCTCAACTCTGGAAACACCATATATTTT.

This chain joins TRBV5-1 and TRBJ2-1; TRBD2 matches 9 bases. The CDR3 is 17 residues long. Germline V CDR1 and CDR2: SGHRS, YFSETQ. With V trimmed by 1 base and J by 4 bases, 9 bases remained unmatched. The CDR3 DNA follows: TGCGCCAGCAGCTTGCTGGCTAGCGGGATATTTTACAATGAGCAGTTCTTC. The encoded protein is CASSLLASGIFYNEQFF.

This chain connects TRBV7-2 to TRBJ2-1; the D gene is possibly TRBD1 (6 bases). The CDR3 length is 16 residues. V was trimmed by 5 bases and J by 4 bases, leaving 18 bases between them. Per germline, CDR1 SGHTA and CDR2 FQGNSA. The CDR3 nucleotides read TGTGCCAGCAGCCTGCGACAGGACGTTAGTTACAATGAGCAGTTCTTC. Protein: CASSLRQDVSYNEQFF.

The chain is built from TRBV9 and TRBJ2-7; 9 bases are a match to TRBD1. CDR3 length: 14 amino acids. V lost 2 bases, J lost 3 bases, and 3 bases stayed unmatched. Germline V gene data show CDR1 as SGDLS and CDR2 as YYNGEE. CDR3 coding DNA: TGTGCCAGCAGCGTTACAGGGGGCGGCTACGAGCAGTACTTC. As protein: CASSVTGGGYEQYF. Looking up the rest from reference TRBV9 and TRBJ2-7 gives the full variable domain: DSGVTQTPKHLITATGQRVTLRCSPRSGDLSVYWYQQSLDQGLQFLIQYYNGEERAKGNILERFSAQQFPDLHSELNLSSLELGDSALYFCASSVTGGGYEQYFGPGTRLTVT.

The chain carries TRBV9 and TRBJ2-5; 10 nucleotides match TRBD1. J gave up 7 bases and V 4 bases, and 7 bases lay outside the gene matches. This CDR3 region has 14 residues. Germline lookup yields CDR1 SGDLS and CDR2 YYNGEE. This CDR3 reads CASSSTGGAGTQYF. CDR3 nucleotides: TGTGCCAGCAGCTCGACAGGGGGCGCGGGGACCCAGTACTTC. The complete variable domain, with remaining parts taken from reference TRBV9 and TRBJ2-5, reads DSGVTQTPKHLITATGQRVTLRCSPRSGDLSVYWYQQSLDQGLQFLIQYYNGEERAKGNILERFSAQQFPDLHSELNLSSLELGDSALYFCASSSTGGAGTQYFGPGTRLLVL.